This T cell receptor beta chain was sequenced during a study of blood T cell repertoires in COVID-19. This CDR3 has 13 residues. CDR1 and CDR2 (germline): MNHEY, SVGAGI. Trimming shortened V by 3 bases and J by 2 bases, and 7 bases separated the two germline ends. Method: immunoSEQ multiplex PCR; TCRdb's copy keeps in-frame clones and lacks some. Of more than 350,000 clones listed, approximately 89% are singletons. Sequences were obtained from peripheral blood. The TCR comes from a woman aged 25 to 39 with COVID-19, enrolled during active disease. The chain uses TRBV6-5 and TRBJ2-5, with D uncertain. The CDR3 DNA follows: TGTGCCAGCAGTTATGAGTCACAAGAGACCCAGTACTTC. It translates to CASSYESQETQYF.